Below, 2 T cell receptor beta chains from the same sample are listed, as sequenced in a study of blood T cells in healthy people across ages. Primed by a sample-barcoded 5' primer and a J-beta primer mix, a second PCR proceeded for roughly 6 to 12 cycles. TCRdb reprocessed the 5' RACE reads via MiXCR and lists one record per CDR3 protein. The table records 750,000 to 950,000 distinct CDR3 sequences, 53% of them present only once. The source material was blood. The receptors were gathered from a man older than 75 in good health.

The chain combines TRBV11-2 with TRBJ1-1, with D tentatively TRBD1 (6 bases). V was clipped by 2 bases and J by 1 base, with 14 bases between them. The CDR3 has 16 residues. Germline V gene lookup returns CDR1 SGHAT and CDR2 FQNNGV. CDR3 residues: CASSLTQGWENTEAFF. The CDR3, as DNA: TGTGCCAGCAGCTTAACGCAGGGGTGGGAGAACACTGAAGCTTTCTTT.

This clonotype was observed a handful of times. The gene calls are TRBV9 and TRBJ2-1, with D unresolved. V dropped 3 bases and J dropped 3 bases, with 13 bases sitting between them. Germline V gives CDR1 SGDLS, CDR2 YYNGEE. The CDR3 runs 15 residues. CDR3 sequence reads: CASSAPPLLYNEQFF. The CDR3 bases are TGTGCCAGCAGCGCGCCCCCGTTGCTCTACAATGAGCAGTTCTTC.